A selection of T cell receptor beta chains follows, all from one sample in a study of blood T cell repertoires in COVID-19. Produced via immunoSEQ multiplex PCR; TCRdb's table is partial and in-frame only. The sample contains under 200,000 clones, 85% to 90% of which appear only once. Sequences were obtained from peripheral blood. These receptors were obtained from a woman aged 70-85 years with acute or convalescent COVID-19. Both conserved end residues are part of each CDR3. A D gene is named only where the DNA matches it firmly. A clone size is listed for some rows: how often the clone was seen (once, few, many), or a class if it is expanded.

abundance: few; j_gene: TRBJ1-1; d_gene: TRBD1; v_gene: TRBV19; CDR3aa: CASSKRGRGDTEAFF; CDR3nt: TGTGCCAGTAGTAAAAGGGGGCGCGGGGACACTGAAGCTTTCTTT
abundance: .; j_gene: TRBJ2-3; d_gene: TRBD2; v_gene: TRBV27; CDR3aa: CASSLPISAGGVTDTQYF; CDR3nt: TGTGCCAGCAGTTTACCCATCTCAGCGGGAGGGGTCACAGATACGCAGTATTTT
abundance: few; j_gene: TRBJ1-5; d_gene: TRBD1; v_gene: TRBV7-2; CDR3aa: CASSPTGGRDNQPQHF; CDR3nt: TGTGCCAGCAGCCCAACAGGGGGCCGTGACAATCAGCCCCAGCATTTT
abundance: .; j_gene: TRBJ2-7; d_gene: TRBD2; v_gene: TRBV9; CDR3aa: CASSVNLAGESNEQYF; CDR3nt: TGTGCCAGCAGCGTAAATTTAGCGGGAGAGTCGAACGAGCAGTACTTC
abundance: .; j_gene: TRBJ2-5; d_gene: .; v_gene: TRBV5-1; CDR3aa: CASSLVGGYQETQYF; CDR3nt: TGCGCCAGCAGCTTGGTGGGCGGGTACCAAGAGACCCAGTACTTC
abundance: .; j_gene: TRBJ2-3; d_gene: TRBD2; v_gene: TRBV11-3; CDR3aa: CASSFLGTSGTDTQYF; CDR3nt: TGTGCCAGCAGCTTCCTAGGGACTAGCGGCACAGATACGCAGTATTTT
abundance: few; j_gene: TRBJ2-5; d_gene: .; v_gene: TRBV7-9; CDR3aa: CASSLGPGLQETQYF; CDR3nt: TGTGCCAGCAGCTTAGGTCCCGGACTACAAGAGACCCAGTACTTC
abundance: .; j_gene: TRBJ2-7; d_gene: .; v_gene: TRBV6-5; CDR3aa: CASRRTGTASYEQYF; CDR3nt: TGTGCCAGCAGGAGGACCGGGACTGCGTCCTACGAGCAGTACTTC
abundance: once; j_gene: TRBJ1-6; d_gene: TRBD1; v_gene: TRBV7-3; CDR3aa: CASSTQGDSPLHF; CDR3nt: TGTGCCAGCAGCACTCAGGGGGATTCACCCCTCCACTTT
abundance: .; j_gene: TRBJ2-5; d_gene: .; v_gene: TRBV7-8; CDR3aa: CASSLEPGLKETQYF; CDR3nt: TGTGCCAGCAGCTTAGAACCCGGGTTAAAGGAGACCCAGTACTTC
abundance: .; j_gene: TRBJ2-3; d_gene: .; v_gene: TRBV12-3/TRBV12-4; CDR3aa: CASRPTNTDTQYF; CDR3nt: TGTGCCAGCAGGCCTACTAACACAGATACGCAGTATTTT
abundance: .; j_gene: TRBJ1-5; d_gene: TRBD1; v_gene: TRBV19; CDR3aa: CASSIDRSEGTGGLHSNQPQHF; CDR3nt: TGTGCCAGTAGTATAGATAGGTCCGAAGGGACAGGGGGCCTCCATAGCAATCAGCCCCAGCATTTT
abundance: .; j_gene: TRBJ2-7; d_gene: TRBD2; v_gene: TRBV28; CDR3aa: CASSWTSGDYEQYF; CDR3nt: TGTGCCAGCAGCTGGACTAGCGGAGACTACGAGCAGTACTTC
abundance: .; j_gene: TRBJ2-6; d_gene: .; v_gene: TRBV15; CDR3aa: CATSRDYAGANVLTF; CDR3nt: TGTGCCACCAGCAGAGACTATGCTGGGGCCAACGTCCTGACTTTC
abundance: .; j_gene: TRBJ2-2; d_gene: TRBD2; v_gene: TRBV7-2; CDR3aa: CASRAGGSITGELFF; CDR3nt: TGTGCCAGCAGAGCGGGGGGGAGTATCACCGGGGAGCTGTTTTTT
abundance: .; j_gene: TRBJ1-5; d_gene: .; v_gene: TRBV2; CDR3aa: CASRGGGPNQPQHF; CDR3nt: TGTGCCAGCAGAGGGGGTGGTCCCAATCAGCCCCAGCATTTT
abundance: .; j_gene: TRBJ1-5; d_gene: TRBD1; v_gene: TRBV10-3; CDR3aa: CAISSTGYQPQHF; CDR3nt: TGTGCCATCAGCTCGACAGGGTACCAGCCCCAGCATTTT
abundance: few; j_gene: TRBJ1-5; d_gene: TRBD1; v_gene: TRBV2; CDR3aa: CASSEWTGGRFGNQPQHF; CDR3nt: TGTGCCAGCAGTGAATGGACAGGGGGCCGATTCGGCAATCAGCCCCAGCATTTT
abundance: .; j_gene: TRBJ2-2; d_gene: .; v_gene: TRBV6-4; CDR3aa: CASSDPAGNTGELFF; CDR3nt: TGTGCCAGCAGTGACCCGGCAGGGAACACCGGGGAGCTGTTTTTT
abundance: .; j_gene: TRBJ2-5; d_gene: .; v_gene: TRBV5-5; CDR3aa: CASSSQGGVQETQYF; CDR3nt: TGTGCCAGCAGCTCGCAGGGTGGGGTTCAAGAGACCCAGTACTTC
abundance: .; j_gene: TRBJ2-1; d_gene: .; v_gene: TRBV6-1; CDR3aa: CASSEMDARTDEQFF; CDR3nt: TGTGCCAGCAGTGAAATGGACGCAAGGACAGATGAGCAGTTCTTC
abundance: .; j_gene: TRBJ2-7; d_gene: .; v_gene: TRBV2; CDR3aa: CASRDNNYEQYF; CDR3nt: TGTGCCAGCAGGGACAACAACTACGAGCAGTACTTC
abundance: .; j_gene: TRBJ1-5; d_gene: .; v_gene: TRBV4-2; CDR3aa: CASSQEIRGQPQHF; CDR3nt: TGTGCCAGCAGCCAAGAAATTCGGGGTCAGCCCCAGCATTTT
abundance: .; j_gene: TRBJ2-7; d_gene: TRBD2; v_gene: TRBV3-1/TRBV3-2; CDR3aa: CASSAQAGGRDEQYF; CDR3nt: TGTGCCAGTTCTGCCCAAGCGGGGGGGCGGGACGAGCAGTACTTC
abundance: .; j_gene: TRBJ1-3; d_gene: TRBD1; v_gene: TRBV2; CDR3aa: CASSGGLNSGNTIYF; CDR3nt: TGTGCCAGTTCAGGGGGTCTGAACTCTGGAAACACCATATATTTT
abundance: .; j_gene: TRBJ1-4; d_gene: TRBD1; v_gene: TRBV7-8; CDR3aa: CASSLRQGGWEKLFF; CDR3nt: TGTGCCAGCAGCTTAAGACAGGGGGGGTGGGAAAAACTGTTTTTT
abundance: .; j_gene: TRBJ1-1; d_gene: .; v_gene: TRBV29-1; CDR3aa: CSGRTLNTEAFF; CDR3nt: TGCAGCGGGAGGACGTTGAACACTGAAGCTTTCTTT
abundance: .; j_gene: TRBJ2-1; d_gene: TRBD2; v_gene: TRBV11-3; CDR3aa: CASSLGSGRNYNEQFF; CDR3nt: TGTGCCAGCAGCTTAGGTAGCGGGAGGAACTACAATGAGCAGTTCTTC
abundance: .; j_gene: TRBJ2-7; d_gene: TRBD1; v_gene: TRBV12-3/TRBV12-4; CDR3aa: CASNPGQGREQYF; CDR3nt: TGTGCCAGCAACCCTGGACAGGGGAGAGAGCAGTACTTC
abundance: .; j_gene: TRBJ1-2; d_gene: .; v_gene: TRBV7-9; CDR3aa: CASSSTQGHGYTF; CDR3nt: TGTGCCAGCAGCTCAACTCAGGGCCACGGCTACACCTTC
abundance: .; j_gene: TRBJ2-3; d_gene: TRBD1; v_gene: TRBV6-1; CDR3aa: CAAGQGGTDTQYF; CDR3nt: TGTGCCGCCGGACAGGGAGGCACAGATACGCAGTATTTT
abundance: .; j_gene: TRBJ1-4; d_gene: .; v_gene: TRBV19; CDR3aa: CASKRGFSEKLFF; CDR3nt: TGTGCCAGTAAAAGGGGCTTCTCGGAAAAACTGTTTTTT
abundance: .; j_gene: TRBJ1-6; d_gene: .; v_gene: TRBV3-1/TRBV3-2; CDR3aa: CASSQSPSSYNSPLHF; CDR3nt: TGTGCCAGCAGCCAAAGTCCGAGCTCCTATAATTCACCCCTCCACTTT
abundance: .; j_gene: TRBJ2-1; d_gene: .; v_gene: TRBV7-9; CDR3aa: CASSSLSYNEQFF; CDR3nt: TGTGCCAGCAGCTCCCTCAGCTACAATGAGCAGTTCTTC
abundance: .; j_gene: TRBJ2-4; d_gene: TRBD2; v_gene: TRBV5-1; CDR3aa: CASSPQLAGVSTGKNIQYF; CDR3nt: TGCGCCAGCAGCCCCCAGTTGGCGGGGGTCTCGACGGGCAAAAACATTCAGTACTTC
abundance: .; j_gene: TRBJ1-2; d_gene: TRBD1; v_gene: TRBV5-4; CDR3aa: CASSFPGQPQGYTF; CDR3nt: TGTGCCAGCAGCTTTCCGGGACAGCCTCAGGGCTACACCTTC
abundance: .; j_gene: TRBJ2-1; d_gene: .; v_gene: TRBV4-2; CDR3aa: CASSRRLGTYNEQFF; CDR3nt: TGTGCCAGCAGCCGGCGCCTGGGCACCTACAATGAGCAGTTCTTC
abundance: few; j_gene: TRBJ1-1; d_gene: .; v_gene: TRBV4-1; CDR3aa: CASSQSPRSVQKNTEAFF; CDR3nt: TGCGCCAGCAGCCAAAGCCCAAGAAGTGTACAGAAGAACACTGAAGCTTTCTTT
abundance: .; j_gene: TRBJ2-7; d_gene: TRBD1; v_gene: TRBV19; CDR3aa: CASSRRTPGQAYEQYF; CDR3nt: TGTGCCAGTAGTAGGCGGACCCCGGGACAGGCCTACGAGCAGTACTTC
abundance: .; j_gene: TRBJ1-2; d_gene: .; v_gene: TRBV4-3; CDR3aa: CASSQTGYGYTF; CDR3nt: TGCGCCAGCAGCCAAACGGGCTATGGCTACACCTTC
abundance: .; j_gene: TRBJ1-1; d_gene: .; v_gene: TRBV28; CDR3aa: CASSLGGIGNTEAFF; CDR3nt: TGTGCCAGCAGTTTAGGAGGGATCGGGAACACTGAAGCTTTCTTT
abundance: few; j_gene: TRBJ1-1; d_gene: TRBD1; v_gene: TRBV5-6; CDR3aa: CASDRGDTGEAFF; CDR3nt: TGTGCCAGCGACAGGGGCGACACCGGAGAAGCTTTCTTT
abundance: .; j_gene: TRBJ1-4; d_gene: TRBD1; v_gene: TRBV11-3; CDR3aa: CASSFAGGEEKLFF; CDR3nt: TGTGCCAGCAGCTTCGCAGGGGGCGAGGAAAAACTGTTTTTT